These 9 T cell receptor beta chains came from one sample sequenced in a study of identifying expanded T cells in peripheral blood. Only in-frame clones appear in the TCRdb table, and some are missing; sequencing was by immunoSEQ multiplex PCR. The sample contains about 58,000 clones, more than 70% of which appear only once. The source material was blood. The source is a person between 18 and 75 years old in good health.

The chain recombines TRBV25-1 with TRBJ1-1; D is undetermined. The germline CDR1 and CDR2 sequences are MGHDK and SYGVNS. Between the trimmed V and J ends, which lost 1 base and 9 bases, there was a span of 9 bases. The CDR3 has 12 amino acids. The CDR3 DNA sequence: TGTGCCAGCAGTGAATCCGGGATCCAAGCTTTCTTT. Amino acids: CASSESGIQAFF.

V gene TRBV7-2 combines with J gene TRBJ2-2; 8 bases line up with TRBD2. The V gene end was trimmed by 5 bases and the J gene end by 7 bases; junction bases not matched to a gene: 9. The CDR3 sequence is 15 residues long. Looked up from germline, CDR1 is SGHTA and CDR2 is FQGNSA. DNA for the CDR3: TGTGCCAGCAGCCCAGAGAGCGGGGGCGTCGGGGAGCTGTTTTTT. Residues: CASSPESGGVGELFF.

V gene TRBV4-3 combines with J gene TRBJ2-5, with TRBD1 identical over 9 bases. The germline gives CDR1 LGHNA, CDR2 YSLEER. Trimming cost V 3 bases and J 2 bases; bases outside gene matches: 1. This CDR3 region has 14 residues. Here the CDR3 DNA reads TGCGCCAGCAGCCACGGGACAGGGCAAGAGACCCAGTACTTC. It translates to CASSHGTGQETQYF.

The CDR3 sequence is CVRSLWGQAASEQYF. CDR3 in DNA: TGTGTCAGAAGCCTATGGGGACAGGCCGCGTCGGAGCAGTACTTC. The J gene is TRBJ2-7, the V gene TRBV7-5; the D call in the table, TRBD1, was not verified against the DNA. TRBV7-5 is a pseudogene. The CDR3 runs 15 residues.

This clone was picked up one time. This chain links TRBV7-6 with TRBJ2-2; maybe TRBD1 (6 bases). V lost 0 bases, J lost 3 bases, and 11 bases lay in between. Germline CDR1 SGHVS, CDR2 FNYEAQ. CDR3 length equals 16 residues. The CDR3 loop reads CASSLAIKGDTGELFF. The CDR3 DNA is TGTGCCAGCAGCTTAGCGATTAAGGGGGACACCGGGGAGCTGTTTTTT.

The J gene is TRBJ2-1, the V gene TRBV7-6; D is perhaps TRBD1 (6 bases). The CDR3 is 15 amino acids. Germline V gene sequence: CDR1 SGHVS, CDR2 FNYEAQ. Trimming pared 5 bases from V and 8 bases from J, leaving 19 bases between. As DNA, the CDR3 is TGTGCCAGCAGCACTAGGCAGGGGATAGGCGATGAGCAGTTCTTC. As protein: CASSTRQGIGDEQFF. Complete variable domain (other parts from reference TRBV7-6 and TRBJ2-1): GAGVSQSPRYKVTKRGQDVALRCDPISGHVSLYWYRQALGQGPEFLTYFNYEAQQDKSGLPNDRFSAERPEGSISTLTIQRTEQRDSAMYRCASSTRQGIGDEQFFGPGTRLTVL.

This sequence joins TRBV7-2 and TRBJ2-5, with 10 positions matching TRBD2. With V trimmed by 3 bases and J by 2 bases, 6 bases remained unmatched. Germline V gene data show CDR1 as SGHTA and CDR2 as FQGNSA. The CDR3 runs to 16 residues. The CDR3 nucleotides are TGTGCCAGCAGCTTGGGGTCTAGCGGGGGACAAGAGACCCAGTACTTC. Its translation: CASSLGSSGGQETQYF.

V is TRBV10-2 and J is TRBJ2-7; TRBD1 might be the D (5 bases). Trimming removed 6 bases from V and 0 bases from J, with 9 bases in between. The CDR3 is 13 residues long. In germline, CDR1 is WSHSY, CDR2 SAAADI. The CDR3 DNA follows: TGCGCCAGCAGGGCCCAGGGCTCCTACGAGCAGTACTTC. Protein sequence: CASRAQGSYEQYF.

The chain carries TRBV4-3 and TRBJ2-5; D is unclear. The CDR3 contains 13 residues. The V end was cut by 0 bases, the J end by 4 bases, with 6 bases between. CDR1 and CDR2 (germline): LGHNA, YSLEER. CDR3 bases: TGCGCCAGCAGCCAAGACCCCGGAGAGACCCAGTACTTC. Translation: CASSQDPGETQYF.